Below are 20 T cell receptor beta chains sequenced from a single sample in a study of blood T cell repertoires in COVID-19. Assay used: immunoSEQ multiplex PCR; TCRdb lists only in-frame clones, some missing. The repertoire includes more than 150,000 clones, approximately 83% of them detected once, and around 8.2% sits in the top ten. The sequencing sample was made of peripheral blood. These TCRs come from a man aged 60 to 75 with acute or convalescent COVID-19.

The chain carries TRBV7-3 and TRBJ1-1; D gene ambiguous. The germline CDR1 and CDR2 sequences are SGHTA and FQGTGA. The CDR3 consists of 14 residues. The V gene lost 5 bases and the J gene lost 1 base, with 11 bases spanning the gap. Here the CDR3 reads CASSLHTSNTEAFF. In DNA, the CDR3 is TGTGCCAGCAGCCTGCACACCTCGAACACTGAAGCTTTCTTT.

V and J are TRBV10-3 and TRBJ2-2, with TRBD2 matching 9 bases. The CDR3 is 14 amino acids. Trimming at V came to 10 bases and at J to 4 bases, leaving 7 bases not matched to a gene. Germline V CDR1 and CDR2: ENHRY, SYGVKD. CDR3 in amino acids: CASRLADLTGELFF. CDR3 sequence (DNA): TGTGCCAGCCGACTAGCGGACCTCACCGGGGAGCTGTTTTTT.

In DNA, the CDR3 is TGCAGTGCTAGTGGTATGCGGAGGTCTTACGAGCAGTACTTC. Translating it yields CSASGMRRSYEQYF. The rearrangement joins TRBV20-1 to TRBJ2-7; possibly TRBD2 for D (5 bases). The germline gives CDR1 DFQATT, CDR2 SNEGSKA (reference sequence). The CDR3 is 14 residues long. V lost 3 bases to trimming and J lost 4 bases, with 16 bases between them.

The chain links TRBV5-1 to TRBJ2-7; D remains unclear. V lost 0 bases, J lost 2 bases, and 12 bases lay in between. The CDR3 is 15 amino acids. Germline V gene sequence: CDR1 SGHRS, CDR2 YFSETQ. As DNA, the CDR3 is TGCGCCAGCAGCTTGGGACTCACAACAACCTACGAGCAGTACTTC. Protein: CASSLGLTTTYEQYF.

This sequence joins TRBV7-2 and TRBJ1-4; the D is unclear. Germline V gene data show CDR1 as SGHTA and CDR2 as FQGNSA. Trimming left V 4 bases short and J 7 bases short, with 13 bases between. The CDR3 totals 14 residues. CDR3 bases: TGTGCCAGCAGCTCGAGACATGTCGGTGAAAAACTGTTTTTT. Protein sequence: CASSSRHVGEKLFF.

The table lists this clone with a few counts. The rearrangement joins TRBV6-5 to TRBJ2-7; D uncertain. V lost 5 bases and J 2 bases, leaving 10 bases between the germline ends. Germline V gene lookup returns CDR1 MNHEY and CDR2 SVGAGI. The CDR3 is 13 amino acids. CDR3 DNA sequence: TGTGCCAGCAGTCCCTTCCTTCCCTACGAGCAGTACTTC. Translating gives CASSPFLPYEQYF.

The count of this clone is one. The rearrangement links TRBV14 to TRBJ1-2, with 8 bases aligning to TRBD1. V was clipped by 4 bases and J by 7 bases; unmatched bases: 8. The germline V gene has CDR1 SGHDN and CDR2 FVKESK. This CDR3 has 14 amino acids. The CDR3 region is CASSLTGGRFGYTF. The CDR3 DNA follows: TGTGCCAGCAGCCTAACAGGGGGGCGGTTTGGCTACACCTTC.

This chain connects TRBV7-9 to TRBJ2-7, with 9 bases fitting TRBD1. The CDR3 covers 15 residues. Losses at the gene ends were 5 bases for V and 4 bases for J; bases not matched to a gene: 9. Germline V lookup: CDR1 SEHNR, CDR2 FQNEAQ (reference sequence). The CDR3: CASSPRQGGGYEQYF. CDR3 DNA sequence: TGTGCCAGCAGCCCTCGACAGGGGGGTGGTTACGAGCAGTACTTC.

V usage is TRBV27 and J usage is TRBJ1-2, with TRBD1 matching over 7 bases. The ends lost 0 bases at V and 4 bases at J; junction bases unmatched: 8. The CDR3 has 16 amino acids. CDR1 is MNHEY and CDR2 is SMNVEV in the germline V gene (reference sequence). CDR3: CASSLSASGQLYGYTF. For the CDR3, the DNA is TGTGCCAGCAGTTTATCGGCCTCGGGACAGCTCTATGGCTACACCTTC.

In DNA form, the CDR3 reads TGCGCCAGCAGCCCGGACAGATTCTACGAGCAGTACTTC. Amino acid sequence: CASSPDRFYEQYF. The V gene is TRBV5-1, the J gene TRBJ2-7; TRBD1 might be the D (6 bases). The ends were cut back, 4 bases at V and 3 bases at J, with 11 bases in the middle. CDR1 SGHRS and CDR2 YFSETQ come from the germline V gene. CDR3 size: 13 residues.

The chain has TRBV5-1 and TRBJ2-2, with D maybe TRBD2 (6 bases). Germline-derived CDR1 and CDR2 are SGHRS and YFSETQ. CDR3 length equals 15 residues. Deletions cut 5 bases from V and 2 bases from J, with 13 bases between. DNA for the CDR3: TGCGCCAGCAGTCCTCTAGCGACTAACACCGGGGAGCTGTTTTTT. Amino acids: CASSPLATNTGELFF.

V and J are TRBV27 and TRBJ2-2; 7 nucleotides agree with TRBD1. The V gene end was trimmed by 3 bases and the J gene end by 6 bases; junction bases not matched to a gene: 7. Germline V gives CDR1 MNHEY, CDR2 SMNVEV (reference sequence). The CDR3 sequence is 15 residues long. The CDR3 DNA follows: TGTGCCAGCAGTTTGGATCACAGGGGTGCCGGGGAGCTGTTTTTT. It is translated as CASSLDHRGAGELFF.

The chain has TRBV6-5 and TRBJ2-5; the D gene is possibly TRBD1 (6 bases). CDR3 length: 12 residues. Germline values: CDR1 MNHEY, CDR2 SVGAGI. Trimming stripped 6 bases from V and 5 bases from J, with 10 bases between. CDR3 nucleotides: TGTGCCAGCAGGGGCAGGGGCGAGACCCAGTACTTC. Protein sequence: CASRGRGETQYF.

The chain is built from TRBV7-3 and TRBJ1-1; D unresolved. In germline, CDR1 is SGHTA, CDR2 FQGTGA. The V gene lost 2 bases and the J gene lost 1 base, with 8 bases spanning the gap. The CDR3 consists of 14 residues. The CDR3 DNA follows: TGTGCCAGCAGCTTATACCCCAGGAACACTGAAGCTTTCTTT. This codes for CASSLYPRNTEAFF.

This clone occurred a few times. The chain joins TRBV7-9 to TRBJ1-2; D is unclear. Germline CDR1 reads SEHNR; CDR2 reads FQNEAQ (reference sequence). The CDR3 runs to 13 residues. V was cut by 3 bases and J by 2 bases, with 7 bases left in between. CDR3 nucleotide sequence: TGTGCCAGCAGCTTCTTTGAGAACTATGGCTACACCTTC. Translated, it gives CASSFFENYGYTF.

The chain joins TRBV24-1 to TRBJ2-5; TRBD2 is a possible D gene (6 bases). Trimming removed 1 base from V and 1 base from J, with 6 bases in between. This CDR3 has 14 amino acids. Per the germline V gene, CDR1 is KGHDR and CDR2 is SFDVKD. The CDR3 coding sequence is TGTGCCACCAGTGATTTCGGGGGCCAAGAGACCCAGTACTTC. Its translation: CATSDFGGQETQYF.

V is TRBV6-4 and J is TRBJ2-4; a weak D match, TRBD1 (5 bases). V lost 0 bases and J lost 13, with 10 bases in between. This CDR3 has 12 residues. Germline CDR1 is MRHNA and CDR2 is SNTAGT. The CDR3 loop reads CASSDSRGKQYF. In DNA form, the CDR3 reads TGTGCCAGCAGTGACTCTAGGGGAAAACAGTACTTC.

The chain carries TRBV18 and TRBJ2-7; 11 bases fit TRBD2. The length of the CDR3 is 15 residues. The junction had 4 bases not matched to a gene; V was cut back by 3 bases and J by 3 bases. Looked up from germline, CDR1 is KGHSH and CDR2 is LQKENI. The CDR3 region has the DNA TGTGCCAGCTCACCGACGGGACTAGCGGACTACGAGCAGTACTTC. It encodes CASSPTGLADYEQYF.

This chain links TRBV11-2 with TRBJ1-6; TRBD1 agrees at 11 bases. CDR1 SGHAT and CDR2 FQNNGV come from the germline V gene. There are 15 residues in the CDR3. The ends lost 5 bases at V and 8 bases at J; junction bases unmatched: 5. CDR3 residues: CASSVRTGGDSPLHF. The CDR3 coding sequence is TGTGCCAGCAGCGTGAGGACAGGGGGCGATTCACCCCTCCACTTT.

The chain combines TRBV19 with TRBJ1-1; 8 bases match TRBD1. V lost 4 bases, J lost 2 bases, and 15 bases stayed unmatched. There are 18 residues in the CDR3. Germline values: CDR1 LNHDA, CDR2 SQIVND (reference sequence). The CDR3 DNA reads as TGTGCCAGTAGTACACGTGCCGGGACAGGTGCAGGTAACACTGAAGCTTTCTTT. Encoded protein: CASSTRAGTGAGNTEAFF.